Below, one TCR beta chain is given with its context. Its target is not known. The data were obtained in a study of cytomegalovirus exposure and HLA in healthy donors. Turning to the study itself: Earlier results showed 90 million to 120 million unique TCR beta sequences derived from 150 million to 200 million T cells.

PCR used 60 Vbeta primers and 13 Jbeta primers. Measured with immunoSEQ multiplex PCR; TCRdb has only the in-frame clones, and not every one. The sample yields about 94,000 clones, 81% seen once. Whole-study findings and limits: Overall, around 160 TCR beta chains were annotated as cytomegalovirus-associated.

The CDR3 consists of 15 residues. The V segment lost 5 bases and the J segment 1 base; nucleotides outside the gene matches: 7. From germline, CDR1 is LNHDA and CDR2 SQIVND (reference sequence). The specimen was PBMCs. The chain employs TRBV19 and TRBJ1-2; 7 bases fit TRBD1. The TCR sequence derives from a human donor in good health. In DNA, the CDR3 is TGTGCCAGTAGTGCGCCGGGACAGAATAACTATGGCTACACCTTC. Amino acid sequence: CASSAPGQNNYGYTF.